The sequence of this T cell receptor beta chain was determined in a study of regulatory T cells in long-lasting Graves disease. In the study overall: Duration of antithyroid drug therapy among newly diagnosed Graves' patients was under 3 months.

The sample's time point: newly diagnosed GD, antithyroid drugs for less than 3 months. There was RNA extracted from PBMCs, and the TCR library was made from it. Libraries of TCR beta came from iRepertoire HTBI primers plus Arm-PCR of CDR3 regions. The authors' processing: Gene usage covered about 60 TRBV and 13 to 15 TRBJ segments. TCRdb re-derived calls from the multiplex PCR reads in MiXCR, one entry per CDR3 protein. TCRdb, not the original authors, processed these V and J calls. The table shows around 400,000 distinct CDR3 sequences, with 15% to 19% occurring only once. CDR1 and CDR2 (germline): SNHLY, FYNNEI. V dropped 11 bases and J dropped 5; count of bases not matched to a gene: 7. The CDR3 spans 13 residues.

The rearrangement joins TRBV2 to TRBJ1-4, with TRBD1 identical over 8 bases. The sequence came from a female donor with Graves disease. The material sequenced was peripheral blood mononuclear cells (PBMCs), taken at new diagnosis, from a patient treated with antithyroid drugs. The CDR3 reads CASQGQANEKLFF. CDR3 sequence (DNA): TGTGCCTCCCAGGGACAGGCCAATGAAAAACTGTTTTTT.